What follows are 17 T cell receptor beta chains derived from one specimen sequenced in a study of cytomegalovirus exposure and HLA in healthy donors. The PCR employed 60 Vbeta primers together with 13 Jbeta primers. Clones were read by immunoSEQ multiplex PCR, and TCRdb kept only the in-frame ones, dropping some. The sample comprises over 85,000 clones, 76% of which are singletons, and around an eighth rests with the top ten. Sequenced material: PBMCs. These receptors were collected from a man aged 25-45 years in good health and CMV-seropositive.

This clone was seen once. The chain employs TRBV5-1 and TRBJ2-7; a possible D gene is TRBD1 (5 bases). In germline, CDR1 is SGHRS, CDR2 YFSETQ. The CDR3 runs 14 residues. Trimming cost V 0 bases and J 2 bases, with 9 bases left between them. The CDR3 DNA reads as TGCGCCAGCAGCTTGGGGTCAGGGCCCTACGAGCAGTACTTC. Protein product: CASSLGSGPYEQYF. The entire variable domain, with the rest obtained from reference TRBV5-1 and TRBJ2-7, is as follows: KAGVTQTPRYLIKTRGQQVTLSCSPISGHRSVSWYQQTPGQGLQFLFEYFSETQRNKGNFPGRFSGRQFSNSRSEMNVSTLELGDSALYLCASSLGSGPYEQYFGPGTRLTVT.

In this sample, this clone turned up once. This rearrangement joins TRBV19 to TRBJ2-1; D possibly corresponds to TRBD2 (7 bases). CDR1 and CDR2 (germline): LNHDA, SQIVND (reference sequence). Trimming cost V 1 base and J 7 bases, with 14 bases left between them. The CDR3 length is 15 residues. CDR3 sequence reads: CASSIGGGAGNEQFF. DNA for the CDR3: TGTGCCAGTAGTATAGGTGGGGGGGCGGGTAATGAGCAGTTCTTC.

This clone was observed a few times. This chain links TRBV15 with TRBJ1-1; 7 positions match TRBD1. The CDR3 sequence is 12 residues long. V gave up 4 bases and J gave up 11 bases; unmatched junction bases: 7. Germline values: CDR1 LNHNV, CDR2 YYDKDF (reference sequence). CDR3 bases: TGTGCCACCAGCACGCGACAGGGAGAGGCTTTCTTT. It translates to CATSTRQGEAFF.

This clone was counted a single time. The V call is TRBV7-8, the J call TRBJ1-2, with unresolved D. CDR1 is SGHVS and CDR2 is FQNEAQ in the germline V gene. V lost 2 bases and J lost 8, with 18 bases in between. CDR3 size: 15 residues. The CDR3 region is CASSLMRETLEGYTF. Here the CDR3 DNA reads TGTGCCAGCAGCTTAATGAGGGAAACCTTGGAGGGCTACACCTTC.

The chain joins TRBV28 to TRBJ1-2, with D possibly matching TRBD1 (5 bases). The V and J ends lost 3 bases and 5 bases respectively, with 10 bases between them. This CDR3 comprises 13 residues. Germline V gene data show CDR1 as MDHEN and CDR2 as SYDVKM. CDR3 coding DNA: TGTGCCAGCAGTTTGGGGCAGCGTTATGGCTACACCTTC. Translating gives CASSLGQRYGYTF.

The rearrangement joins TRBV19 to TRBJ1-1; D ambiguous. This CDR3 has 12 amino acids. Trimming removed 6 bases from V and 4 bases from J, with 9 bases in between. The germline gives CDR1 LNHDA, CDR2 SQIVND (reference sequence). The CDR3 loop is CASSSPGTEAFF. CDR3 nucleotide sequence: TGTGCCAGTAGCTCGCCGGGCACTGAAGCTTTCTTT. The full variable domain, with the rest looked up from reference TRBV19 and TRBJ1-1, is DGGITQSPKYLFRKEGQNVTLSCEQNLNHDAMYWYRQDPGQGLRLIYYSQIVNDFQKGDIAEGYSVSREKKESFPLTVTSAQKNPTAFYLCASSSPGTEAFFGQGTRLTVV.

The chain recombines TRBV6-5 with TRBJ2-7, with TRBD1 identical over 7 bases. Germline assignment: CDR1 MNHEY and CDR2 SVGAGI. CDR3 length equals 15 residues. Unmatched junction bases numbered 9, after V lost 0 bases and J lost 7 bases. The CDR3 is CASSYSGTASGEQYF. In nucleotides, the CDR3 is TGTGCCAGCAGTTACTCGGGGACAGCCTCGGGGGAGCAGTACTTC.

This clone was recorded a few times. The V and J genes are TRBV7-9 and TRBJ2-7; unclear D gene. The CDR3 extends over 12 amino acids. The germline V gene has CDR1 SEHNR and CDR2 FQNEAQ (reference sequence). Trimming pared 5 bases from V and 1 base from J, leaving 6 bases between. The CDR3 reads CASSQNSYEQYF. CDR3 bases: TGTGCCAGCAGCCAGAATTCCTACGAGCAGTACTTC.

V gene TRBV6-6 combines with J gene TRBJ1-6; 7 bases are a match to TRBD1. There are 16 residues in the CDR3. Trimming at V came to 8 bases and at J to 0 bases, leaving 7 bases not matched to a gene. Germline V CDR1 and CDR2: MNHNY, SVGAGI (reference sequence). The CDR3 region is CASLPQGSSYNSPLHF. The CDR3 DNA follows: TGTGCCAGCCTGCCACAGGGGAGCTCCTATAATTCACCCCTCCACTTT.

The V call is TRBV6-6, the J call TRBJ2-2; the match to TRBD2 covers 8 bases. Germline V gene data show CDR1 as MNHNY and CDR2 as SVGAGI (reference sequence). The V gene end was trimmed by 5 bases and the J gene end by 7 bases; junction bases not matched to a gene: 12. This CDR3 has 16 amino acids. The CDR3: CASSATRSGVNGELFF. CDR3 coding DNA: TGTGCCAGCAGTGCCACCCGTAGCGGGGTGAACGGGGAGCTGTTTTTT.

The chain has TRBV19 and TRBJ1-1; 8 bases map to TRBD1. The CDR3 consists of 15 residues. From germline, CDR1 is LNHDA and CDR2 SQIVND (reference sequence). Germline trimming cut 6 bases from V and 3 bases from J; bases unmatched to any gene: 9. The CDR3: CASSPTGDVDTEAFF. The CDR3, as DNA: TGTGCCAGTAGCCCGACAGGGGATGTAGACACTGAAGCTTTCTTT.

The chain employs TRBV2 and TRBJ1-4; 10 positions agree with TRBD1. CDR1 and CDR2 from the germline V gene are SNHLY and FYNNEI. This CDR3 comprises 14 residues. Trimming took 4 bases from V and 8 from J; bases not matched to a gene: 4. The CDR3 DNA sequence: TGTGCCAGCAGTGGGGGACAGGGGCACGAAAAACTGTTTTTT. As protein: CASSGGQGHEKLFF.

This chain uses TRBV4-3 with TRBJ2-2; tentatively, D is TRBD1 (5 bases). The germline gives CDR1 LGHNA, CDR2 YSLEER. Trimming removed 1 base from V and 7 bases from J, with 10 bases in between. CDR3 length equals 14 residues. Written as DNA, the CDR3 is TGCGCCAGCAGCCAAGCGCAGGGATACGGGGAGCTGTTTTTT. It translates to CASSQAQGYGELFF.

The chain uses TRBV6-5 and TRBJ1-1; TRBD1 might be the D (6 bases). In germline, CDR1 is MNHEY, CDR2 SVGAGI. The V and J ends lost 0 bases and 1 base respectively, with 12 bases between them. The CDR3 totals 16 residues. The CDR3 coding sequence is TGTGCCAGCAGTTACTCCCAGGGGCAGGGGAACACTGAAGCTTTCTTT. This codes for CASSYSQGQGNTEAFF.

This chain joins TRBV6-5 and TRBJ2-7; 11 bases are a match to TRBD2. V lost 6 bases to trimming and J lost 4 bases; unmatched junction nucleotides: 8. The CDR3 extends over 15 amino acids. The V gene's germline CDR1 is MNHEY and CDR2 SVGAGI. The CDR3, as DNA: TGTGCCAGCAGGGCCGGGACTAGCGGACCATACGAGCAGTACTTC. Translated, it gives CASRAGTSGPYEQYF.

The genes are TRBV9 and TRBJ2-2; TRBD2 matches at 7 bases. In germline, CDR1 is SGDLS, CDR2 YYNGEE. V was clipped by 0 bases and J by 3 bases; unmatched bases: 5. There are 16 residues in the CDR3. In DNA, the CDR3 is TGTGCCAGCAGCGTAGGGGGAGGGGTGTACACCGGGGAGCTGTTTTTT. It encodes CASSVGGGVYTGELFF.

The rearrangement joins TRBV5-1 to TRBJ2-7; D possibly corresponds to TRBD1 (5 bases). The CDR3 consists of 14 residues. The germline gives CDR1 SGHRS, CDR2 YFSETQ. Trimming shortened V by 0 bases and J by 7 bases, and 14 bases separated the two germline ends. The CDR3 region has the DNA TGCGCCAGCAGCTTGGACAGGACGTTGGGTGAGCAGTACTTC. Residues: CASSLDRTLGEQYF.